The 13 T cell receptor beta chains below were found in one sample sequenced in a study of regulatory T cells in long-lasting Graves disease. Arm-PCR of CDR3 regions with iRepertoire HTBI primers generated TCR beta libraries. TCRdb fed the multiplex PCR reads into MiXCR, producing one record per CDR3 protein. The table lists 200,000 to 250,000 distinct CDR3 sequences, around 21% of them singletons, with over 11% in the top ten. This sample's time point: newly diagnosed GD, antithyroid drugs for less than 3 months. After RNA was extracted from PBMCs, the TCR library was made from it. Material: peripheral blood mononuclear cells (PBMCs), obtained at new diagnosis, from a patient treated with antithyroid drugs. The source of these receptors is a female donor with Graves disease.

Details on this clonotype: This sequence may be a read error, since a much larger clone differs from it by one base. The chain joins TRBV5-1 to TRBJ2-1; TRBD1 aligns across 7 bases. The CDR3 consists of 16 residues. Germline V CDR1 and CDR2: SGHRS, YFSETQ. The CDR3 DNA is TGCGCCAGCAGCTCGACAGGGTCCCGCTCCTACAGTGAGCAGTTCTTC. The encoded protein is CASSSTGSRSYSEQFF.

This clonotype was observed many times. The rearrangement links TRBV6-2 or TRBV6-3 to TRBJ2-7; no firm D call. In germline, CDR1 is MNHEY, CDR2 SVGEGT. The CDR3 extends over 12 amino acids. Deletions cut 8 bases from V and 4 bases from J, with 12 bases between. The CDR3: CASEDLFYEQYF. The CDR3 coding sequence is TGTGCCAGCGAGGACCTCTTTTACGAGCAGTACTTC.

V gene TRBV6-1 combines with J gene TRBJ1-2; D remains unclear. Germline V gene lookup returns CDR1 MNHNS and CDR2 SASEGT. The CDR3 is 14 residues long. The ends were cut back, 6 bases at V and 5 bases at J, with 16 bases in the middle. The CDR3 region has the DNA TGTGCCAGCAGAGGTGCCTCCCAAGGGTATGGCTACACCTTC. This gives the protein CASRGASQGYGYTF.

This clonotype was seen many times. This chain links TRBV6-1 with TRBJ2-1, with D possibly being TRBD1 or TRBD2 (5 bases each). CDR1 is MNHNS, CDR2 SASEGT, per germline. The CDR3 has 12 residues. The germline V and J ends were trimmed by 7 bases and 8 bases, with 12 bases remaining between them. CDR3 sequence: CASKDLGDEQFF. The CDR3 bases are TGTGCCAGCAAGGACTTAGGGGATGAGCAGTTCTTC.

The chain joins TRBV4-1 to TRBJ1-4; a weak D match, TRBD1 (5 bases). The CDR3 totals 15 residues. The V and J ends lost 0 bases and 8 bases respectively, with 13 bases between them. Per the germline V gene, CDR1 is MGHRA and CDR2 is YSYEKL. The CDR3 is CASSQDWGSREKLFF. In DNA, the CDR3 is TGCGCCAGCAGCCAAGATTGGGGGAGTCGGGAAAAACTGTTTTTT.

A single count supports this clonotype. This may come from a read error, since a much larger clone is one base off. The chain employs TRBV7-9 and TRBJ2-7, with TRBD2 identical over 13 bases. Germline CDR1 and CDR2: SEHNR and FQNEAQ (reference sequence). This CDR3 is 16 amino acids long. CDR3 region: CAGSLEGTSGRGEQYF. CDR3 coding DNA: TGTGCCGGCAGCTTAGAAGGTACTAGCGGGAGGGGCGAGCAGTACTTC.

This chain connects TRBV6-2 or TRBV6-3 to TRBJ2-7; 9 bases match TRBD1. The CDR3 loop spans 16 amino acids. Germline loops: CDR1 MNHEY, CDR2 SVGEGT. The J segment lost 4 bases and the V segment lost 0 bases, leaving 7 bases of the junction unmatched. The CDR3, as DNA: TGTGCCAGCAGTTACTCGACGACAGGGGGGCATTACGAGCAGTACTTC. Translating gives CASSYSTTGGHYEQYF.

V usage is TRBV19 and J usage is TRBJ1-5; D is ambiguous. CDR1 is LNHDA, CDR2 SQIVND, per germline (reference sequence). This CDR3 is built from 12 residues. The ends were cut back, 9 bases at V and 9 bases at J, with 15 bases in the middle. The CDR3 loop reads CASHPREGPQHF. DNA of the CDR3: TGTGCCAGCCACCCGCGGGAGGGGCCCCAGCATTTT.

The V and J genes are TRBV7-2 and TRBJ1-5; D gene unclear. V lost 1 base and J 1 base, leaving 8 bases between the germline ends. Per germline, CDR1 SGHTA and CDR2 FQGNSA. The CDR3 sequence is 15 residues long. CDR3 in amino acids: CASSLGSRSNQPQHF. DNA of the CDR3: TGTGCCAGCAGCTTAGGTTCCCGCAGCAATCAGCCCCAGCATTTT.

This clonotype was seen many times. This chain connects TRBV28 to TRBJ2-7; 8 nucleotides align to TRBD1. The CDR3 has 14 amino acids. Per germline, CDR1 MDHEN and CDR2 SYDVKM. J gave up 3 bases and V 6 bases, and 7 bases lay outside the gene matches. For the CDR3, the DNA is TGTGCCAGCAGGTCTCAGGGGGCTAACTACGAGCAGTACTTC. Translated, it gives CASRSQGANYEQYF.

The chain uses TRBV2 and TRBJ2-7, with D possibly being TRBD2 (5 bases). V was shortened by 7 bases and J by 9 bases, with 19 bases between the two germline ends. This CDR3 contains 13 residues. Germline lookup yields CDR1 SNHLY and CDR2 FYNNEI. The CDR3 region is CASNEGLEPRQYF. The DNA for the CDR3 is TGTGCCAGCAATGAGGGCCTCGAACCTCGGCAGTACTTC.

This clonotype was picked up many times. It is unclear where the CDR3 begins or ends on the DNA, so no DNA is shown, and the CDR3 is as TCRdb lists it. Here the CDR3 reads CASSSSRALVSGANVLTF. The V and J genes are TRBV12-3 or TRBV12-4 and TRBJ2-6; the DNA was not used to check the table's D call, TRBD2. Termini included, the CDR3 measures 18 amino acids.

This clonotype appeared many times. This sequence joins TRBV6-2 or TRBV6-3 and TRBJ2-3; 7 nucleotides match TRBD2. The V gene end was trimmed by 2 bases and the J gene end by 2 bases; junction bases not matched to a gene: 13. The V gene's germline CDR1 is MNHEY and CDR2 SVGEGT. The CDR3 runs to 18 residues. The CDR3 loop reads CASSYPSVGRTTTDTQYF. As DNA, the CDR3 is TGTGCCAGCAGTTACCCGTCAGTCGGGAGGACTACCACAGATACGCAGTATTTT.